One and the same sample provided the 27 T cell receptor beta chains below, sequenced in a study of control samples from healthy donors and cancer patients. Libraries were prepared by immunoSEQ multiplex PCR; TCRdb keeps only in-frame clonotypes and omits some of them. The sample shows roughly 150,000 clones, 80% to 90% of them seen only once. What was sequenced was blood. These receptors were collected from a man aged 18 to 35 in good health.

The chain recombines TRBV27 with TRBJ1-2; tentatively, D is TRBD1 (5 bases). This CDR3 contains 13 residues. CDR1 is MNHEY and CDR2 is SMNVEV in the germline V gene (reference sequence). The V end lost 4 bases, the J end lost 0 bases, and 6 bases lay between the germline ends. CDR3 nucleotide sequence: TGTGCCAGCAGTTCAGGGTCTAACTATGGCTACACCTTC. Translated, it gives CASSSGSNYGYTF.

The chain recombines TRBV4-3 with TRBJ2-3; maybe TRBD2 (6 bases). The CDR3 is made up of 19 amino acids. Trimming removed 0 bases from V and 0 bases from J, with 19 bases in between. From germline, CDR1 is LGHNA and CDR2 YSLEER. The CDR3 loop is CASSQDAGRQWTSTDTQYF. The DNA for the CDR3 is TGCGCCAGCAGCCAAGATGCGGGAAGACAGTGGACTAGCACAGATACGCAGTATTTT.

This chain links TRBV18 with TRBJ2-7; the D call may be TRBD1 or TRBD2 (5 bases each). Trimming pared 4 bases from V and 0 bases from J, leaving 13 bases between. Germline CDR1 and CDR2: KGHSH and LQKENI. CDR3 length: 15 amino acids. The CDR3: CASSRGTEISYEQYF. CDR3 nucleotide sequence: TGTGCCAGCTCACGAGGGACCGAGATCTCCTACGAGCAGTACTTC. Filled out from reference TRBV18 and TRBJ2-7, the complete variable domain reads NAGVMQNPRHLVRRRGQEARLRCSPMKGHSHVYWYRQLPEEGLKFMVYLQKENIIDESGMPKERFSAEFPKEGPSILRIQQVVRGDSAAYFCASSRGTEISYEQYFGPGTRLTVT.

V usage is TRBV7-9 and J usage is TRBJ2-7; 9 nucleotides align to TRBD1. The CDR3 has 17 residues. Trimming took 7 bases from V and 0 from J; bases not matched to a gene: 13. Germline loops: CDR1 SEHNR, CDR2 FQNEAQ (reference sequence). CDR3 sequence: CASIQVGGQGPSYEQYF. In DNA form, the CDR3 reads TGTGCCAGCATTCAGGTCGGGGGACAGGGACCCTCCTACGAGCAGTACTTC.

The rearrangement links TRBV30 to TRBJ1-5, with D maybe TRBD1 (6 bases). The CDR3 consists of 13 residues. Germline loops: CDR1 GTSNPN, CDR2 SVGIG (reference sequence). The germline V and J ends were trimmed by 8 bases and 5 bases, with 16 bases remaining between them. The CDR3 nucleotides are TGTGCCCTGCGACAGGATAGTTATCAGCCCCAGCATTTT. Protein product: CALRQDSYQPQHF.

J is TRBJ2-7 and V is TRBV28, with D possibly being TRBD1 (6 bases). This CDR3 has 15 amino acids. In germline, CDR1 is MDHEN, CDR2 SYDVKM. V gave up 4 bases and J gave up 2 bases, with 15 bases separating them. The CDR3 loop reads CASSSLRQAPYEQYF. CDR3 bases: TGTGCCAGCAGTTCGCTCAGACAGGCCCCCTACGAGCAGTACTTC.

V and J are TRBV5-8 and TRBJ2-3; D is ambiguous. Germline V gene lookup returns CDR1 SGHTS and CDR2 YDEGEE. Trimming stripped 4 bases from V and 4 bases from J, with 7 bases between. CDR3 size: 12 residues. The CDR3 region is CASSPLSDTQYF. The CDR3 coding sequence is TGTGCCAGCAGCCCCCTCTCAGATACGCAGTATTTT.

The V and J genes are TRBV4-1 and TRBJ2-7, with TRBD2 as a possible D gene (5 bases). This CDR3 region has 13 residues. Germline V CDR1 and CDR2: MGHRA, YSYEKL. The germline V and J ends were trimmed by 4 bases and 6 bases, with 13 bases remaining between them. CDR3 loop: CASSRGIGVEQYF. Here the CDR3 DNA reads TGCGCCAGCAGCCGAGGGATTGGAGTCGAGCAGTACTTC.

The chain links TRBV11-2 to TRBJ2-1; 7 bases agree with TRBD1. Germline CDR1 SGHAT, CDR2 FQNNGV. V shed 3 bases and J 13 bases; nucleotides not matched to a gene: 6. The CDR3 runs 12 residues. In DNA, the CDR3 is TGTGCCAGCAGCTTTTCGGGACAGAATCAGTTCTTC. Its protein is CASSFSGQNQFF.

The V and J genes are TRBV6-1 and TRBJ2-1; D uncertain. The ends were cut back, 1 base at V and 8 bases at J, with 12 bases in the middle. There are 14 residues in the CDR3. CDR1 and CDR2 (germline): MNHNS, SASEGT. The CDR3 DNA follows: TGTGCCAGCAGTGAAGGTCCAAGCTCACATGAGCAGTTCTTC. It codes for CASSEGPSSHEQFF.

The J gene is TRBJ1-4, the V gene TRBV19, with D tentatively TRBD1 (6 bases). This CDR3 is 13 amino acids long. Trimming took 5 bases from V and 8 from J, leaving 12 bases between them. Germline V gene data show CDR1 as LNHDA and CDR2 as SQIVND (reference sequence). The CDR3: CASSLLQGEKLFF. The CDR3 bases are TGTGCCAGTAGTCTTCTCCAGGGGGAAAAACTGTTTTTT.

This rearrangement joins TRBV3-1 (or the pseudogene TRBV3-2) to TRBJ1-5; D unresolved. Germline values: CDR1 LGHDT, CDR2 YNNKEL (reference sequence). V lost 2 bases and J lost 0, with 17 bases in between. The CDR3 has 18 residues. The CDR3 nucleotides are TGTGCCAGCAGCCAACCGCCGCCCACAAGGCATAGCAATCAGCCCCAGCATTTT. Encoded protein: CASSQPPPTRHSNQPQHF.

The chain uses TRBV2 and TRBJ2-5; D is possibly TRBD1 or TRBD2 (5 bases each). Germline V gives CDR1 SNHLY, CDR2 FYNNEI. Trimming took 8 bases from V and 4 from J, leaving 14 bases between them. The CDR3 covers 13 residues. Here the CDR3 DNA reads TGTGCCAGCTGGGGACGTGAAGGAGAGACCCAGTACTTC. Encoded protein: CASWGREGETQYF.

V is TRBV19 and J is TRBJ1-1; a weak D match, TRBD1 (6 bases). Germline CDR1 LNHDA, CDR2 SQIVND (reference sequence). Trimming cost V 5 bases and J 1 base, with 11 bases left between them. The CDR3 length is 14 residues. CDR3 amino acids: CASSPADRNTEAFF. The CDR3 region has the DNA TGTGCCAGTAGTCCGGCGGACAGGAACACTGAAGCTTTCTTT.

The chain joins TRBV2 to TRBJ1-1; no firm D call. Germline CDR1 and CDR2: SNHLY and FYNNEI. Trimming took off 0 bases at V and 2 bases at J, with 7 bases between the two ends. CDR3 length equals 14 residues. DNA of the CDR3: TGTGCCAGCAGTGAAGCCCCAGCCAACACTGAAGCTTTCTTT. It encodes CASSEAPANTEAFF.

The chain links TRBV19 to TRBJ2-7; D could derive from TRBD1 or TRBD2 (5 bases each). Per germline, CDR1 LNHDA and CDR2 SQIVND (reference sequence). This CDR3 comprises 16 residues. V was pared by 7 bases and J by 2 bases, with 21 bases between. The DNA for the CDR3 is TGTGCCAGTACCGAAGGGGCCGGGGCGGAAGCCTACGAGCAGTACTTC. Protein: CASTEGAGAEAYEQYF.

CDR3 residues: CASSQDSPGTTNEKLFF. In nucleotides, the CDR3 is TGCGCCAGCAGCCAAGATTCCCCCGGGACGACCAACGAAAAACTGTTTTTT. The V call is TRBV4-3, the J call TRBJ1-4; weak D call: TRBD1 (5 bases). V lost 0 bases and J lost 8, with 19 bases in between. This CDR3 has 17 amino acids. From germline, CDR1 is LGHNA and CDR2 YSLEER.

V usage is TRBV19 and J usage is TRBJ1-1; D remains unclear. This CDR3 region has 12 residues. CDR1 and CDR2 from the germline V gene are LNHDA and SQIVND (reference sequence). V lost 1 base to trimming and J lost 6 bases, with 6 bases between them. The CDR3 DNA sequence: TGTGCCAGTAGTATAGTGGACTCTGAAGCTTTCTTT. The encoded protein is CASSIVDSEAFF.

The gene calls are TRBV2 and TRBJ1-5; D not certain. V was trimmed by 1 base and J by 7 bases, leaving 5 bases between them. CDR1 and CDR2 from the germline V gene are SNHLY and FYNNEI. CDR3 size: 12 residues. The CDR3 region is CASSEDAQPQHF. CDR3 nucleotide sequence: TGTGCCAGCAGTGAAGATGCCCAGCCCCAGCATTTT.

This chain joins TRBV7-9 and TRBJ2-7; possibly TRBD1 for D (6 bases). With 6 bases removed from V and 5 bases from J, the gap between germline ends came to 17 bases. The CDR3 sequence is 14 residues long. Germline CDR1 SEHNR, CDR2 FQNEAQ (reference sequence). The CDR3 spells CASRRQGSRNEQYF. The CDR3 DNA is TGTGCCAGCAGGAGGCAGGGGAGTAGGAACGAGCAGTACTTC. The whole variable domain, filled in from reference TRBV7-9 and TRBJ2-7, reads DTGVSQNPRHKITKRGQNVTFRCDPISEHNRLYWYRQTLGQGPEFLTYFQNEAQLEKSRLLSDRFSAERPKGSFSTLEIQRTEQGDSAMYLCASRRQGSRNEQYFGPGTRLTVT.

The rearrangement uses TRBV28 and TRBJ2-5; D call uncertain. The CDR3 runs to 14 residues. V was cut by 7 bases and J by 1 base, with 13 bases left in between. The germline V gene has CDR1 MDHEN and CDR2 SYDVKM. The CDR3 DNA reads TGTGCCAGCACCCGCTGGAGAGGCCAAGAGACCCAGTACTTC. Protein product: CASTRWRGQETQYF. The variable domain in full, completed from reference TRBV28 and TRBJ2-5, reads DVKVTQSSRYLVKRTGEKVFLECVQDMDHENMFWYRQDPGLGLRLIYFSYDVKMKEKGDIPEGYSVSREKKERFSLILESASTNQTSMYLCASTRWRGQETQYFGPGTRLLVL.

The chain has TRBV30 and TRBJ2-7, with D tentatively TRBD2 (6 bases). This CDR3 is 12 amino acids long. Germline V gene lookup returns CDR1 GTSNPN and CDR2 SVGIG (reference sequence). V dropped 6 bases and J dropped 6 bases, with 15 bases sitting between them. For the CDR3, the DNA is TGTGCCTGCTATGGGACTTACGGCGAGCAGTACTTC. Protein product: CACYGTYGEQYF. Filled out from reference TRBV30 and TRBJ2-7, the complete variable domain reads SQTIHQWPATLVQPVGSPLSLECTVEGTSNPNLYWYRQAAGRGLQLLFYSVGIGQISSEVPQNLSASRPQDRQFILSSKKLLLSDSGFYLCACYGTYGEQYFGPGTRLTVT.

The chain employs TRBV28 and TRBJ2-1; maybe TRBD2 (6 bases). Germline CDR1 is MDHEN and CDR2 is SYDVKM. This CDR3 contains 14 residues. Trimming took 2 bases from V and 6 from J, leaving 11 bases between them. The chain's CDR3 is CASSLGGTLNEQFF. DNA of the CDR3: TGTGCCAGCAGTTTAGGCGGGACCCTCAATGAGCAGTTCTTC.

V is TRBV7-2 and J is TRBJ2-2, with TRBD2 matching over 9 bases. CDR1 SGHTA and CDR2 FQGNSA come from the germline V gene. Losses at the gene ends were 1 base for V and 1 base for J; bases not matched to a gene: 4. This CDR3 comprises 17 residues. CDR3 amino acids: CASSLDFSGGNTGELFF. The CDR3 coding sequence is TGTGCCAGCAGCTTAGATTTTAGCGGGGGGAACACCGGGGAGCTGTTTTTT.

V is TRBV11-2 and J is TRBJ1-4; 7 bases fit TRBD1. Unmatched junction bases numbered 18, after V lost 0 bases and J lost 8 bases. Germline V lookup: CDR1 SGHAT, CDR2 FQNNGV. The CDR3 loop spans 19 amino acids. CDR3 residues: CASSLDSFSWTGTGEKLFF. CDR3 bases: TGTGCCAGCAGCTTAGATTCTTTTTCTTGGACAGGCACGGGCGAAAAACTGTTTTTT. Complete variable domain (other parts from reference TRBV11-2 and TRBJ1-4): EAGVAQSPRYKIIEKRQSVAFWCNPISGHATLYWYQQILGQGPKLLIQFQNNGVVDDSQLPKDRFSAERLKGVDSTLKIQPAKLEDSAVYLCASSLDSFSWTGTGEKLFFGSGTQLSVL.

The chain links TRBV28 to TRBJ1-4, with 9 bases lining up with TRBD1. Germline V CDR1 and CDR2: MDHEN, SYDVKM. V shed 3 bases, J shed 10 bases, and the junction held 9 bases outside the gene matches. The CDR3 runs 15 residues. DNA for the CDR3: TGTGCCAGCAGTTTGCACCGGGACAGGGTTCCAAAACTGTTTTTT. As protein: CASSLHRDRVPKLFF.

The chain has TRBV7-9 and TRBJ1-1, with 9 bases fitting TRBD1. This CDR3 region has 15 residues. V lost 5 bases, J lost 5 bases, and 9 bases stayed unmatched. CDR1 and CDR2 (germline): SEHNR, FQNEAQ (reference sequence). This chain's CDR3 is CASSIVTGGGTEAFF. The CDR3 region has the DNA TGTGCCAGCAGCATAGTTACAGGGGGCGGGACTGAAGCTTTCTTT. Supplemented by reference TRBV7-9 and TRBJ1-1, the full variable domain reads DTGVSQNPRHKITKRGQNVTFRCDPISEHNRLYWYRQTLGQGPEFLTYFQNEAQLEKSRLLSDRFSAERPKGSFSTLEIQRTEQGDSAMYLCASSIVTGGGTEAFFGQGTRLTVV.